These 11 T cell receptor beta chains came from one sample sequenced in a study of blood T cells in healthy people across ages. The second PCR ran about 6 to 11 cycles with a sample-barcoded 5' primer and J-beta primers. From the 5' RACE reads, TCRdb called clonotypes with MiXCR, one entry per CDR3 protein. Of over 1,500,000 distinct CDR3 sequences in the sample, roughly two fifths were seen once. Sequenced material: blood. All receptors derive from a human donor in good health.

The V and J genes are TRBV20-1 and TRBJ2-5; D is tentatively TRBD1 or TRBD2 (6 bases each). The J call may be faulty, since TRBJ2-7 better matches the DNA end. Germline V CDR1 and CDR2: DFQATT, SNEGSKA (reference sequence). The CDR3 spans 15 residues. The CDR3 DNA reads as TGCAGTGCTAGAGGTACAGGCCGGGGGCCCTACGAGCAGTACTTC. Its translation: CSARGTGRGPYEQYF.

The genes are TRBV24-1 and TRBJ1-1; TRBD1 matches at 8 bases. The CDR3 extends over 13 amino acids. V gave up 7 bases and J gave up 5 bases; unmatched junction bases: 5. Germline CDR1 KGHDR, CDR2 SFDVKD. This CDR3 reads CATRGTGGTEAFF. The CDR3 DNA is TGTGCCACCAGGGGGACAGGTGGGACTGAAGCTTTCTTT.

This chain links TRBV7-2 with TRBJ1-1; D is undetermined. V was cut by 2 bases and J by 8 bases, with 9 bases left in between. The CDR3 extends over 12 amino acids. CDR1 and CDR2 (germline): SGHTA, FQGNSA. CDR3 protein: CASSLFVREAFF. The CDR3 coding sequence is TGTGCCAGCAGCTTATTCGTGCGGGAAGCTTTCTTT. The entire variable domain, with the rest obtained from reference TRBV7-2 and TRBJ1-1, is as follows: GAGVSQSPSNKVTEKGKDVELRCDPISGHTALYWYRQSLGQGLEFLIYFQGNSAPDKSGLPSDRFSAERTGGSVSTLTIQRTQQEDSAVYLCASSLFVREAFFGQGTRLTVV.

The V and J genes are TRBV20-1 and TRBJ2-3; 7 bases align to TRBD2. This CDR3 comprises 15 residues. The germline CDR1 and CDR2 sequences are DFQATT and SNEGSKA (reference sequence). V lost 1 base, J lost 1 base, and 5 bases stayed unmatched. CDR3 sequence (DNA): TGCAGTGCTAGAGTGAAGGCGGGGGGCACAGATACGCAGTATTTT. Amino acid sequence: CSARVKAGGTDTQYF.

This chain uses TRBV5-1 with TRBJ1-1; 8 nucleotides match TRBD1. The germline V gene encodes CDR1 SGHRS and CDR2 YFSETQ. The CDR3 is 16 amino acids. Trimming cost V 0 bases and J 5 bases; bases outside gene matches: 9. CDR3 DNA: TGCGCCAGCAGCTTGGCGGCAGGGGGCGCGGGTACTGAAGCTTTCTTT. Its translation is CASSLAAGGAGTEAFF.

J is TRBJ1-4 and V is TRBV20-1; perhaps TRBD1 as D (6 bases). The ends were cut back, 3 bases at V and 5 bases at J, with 10 bases in the middle. CDR1 DFQATT and CDR2 SNEGSKA come from the germline V gene (reference sequence). The CDR3 is 13 amino acids. The CDR3 bases are TGCAGTGCTAGGACAGGTCTAAATGAAAAACTGTTTTTT. Protein product: CSARTGLNEKLFF.

In its sample, this clonotype was seen a few times. The chain carries TRBV29-1 and TRBJ2-3; D is perhaps TRBD1 (5 bases). This CDR3 region has 15 residues. Trimming shortened V by 0 bases and J by 2 bases, and 12 bases separated the two germline ends. Germline lookup yields CDR1 SQVTM and CDR2 ANQGSEA. CDR3 nucleotide sequence: TGCAGCGTTGAAGATCAGGGCAGAATCACAGATACGCAGTATTTT. The encoded protein is CSVEDQGRITDTQYF.

This clonotype appeared a few times. This chain joins TRBV12-3 or TRBV12-4 and TRBJ2-6, with D possibly being TRBD1 or TRBD2 (5 bases each). The CDR3 covers 13 residues. The ends were cut back, 8 bases at V and 2 bases at J, with 7 bases in the middle. The CDR3 protein is CASEGPGANVLTF. The CDR3 nucleotides are TGTGCCAGCGAGGGGCCTGGGGCCAACGTCCTGACTTTC.

The chain is built from TRBV20-1 and TRBJ2-7, with 9 bases that match TRBD2. CDR1 is DFQATT and CDR2 is SNEGSKA in the germline V gene (reference sequence). This CDR3 spans 15 amino acids. Trimming at V came to 0 bases and at J to 2 bases, leaving 5 bases not matched to a gene. This CDR3 reads CSARDAGGRTYEQYF. CDR3 coding DNA: TGCAGTGCTAGAGATGCGGGGGGGAGGACCTACGAGCAGTACTTC.

In the case of this clonotype: One end of the junction does not line up with germline, which may come from a read error. The rearrangement joins TRBV5-1 to TRBJ2-4, with D perhaps matching TRBD1 or TRBD2 (5 bases each). CDR1 and CDR2 from the germline V gene are SGHRS and YFSETQ. The CDR3 extends over 13 amino acids. The CDR3 DNA sequence: TGCGCCAACAGCCTATCTACGAGAGGGGAGCAGTACTTC. It translates to CANSLSTRGEQYF.

On this clonotype: Sequence at one end of the junction differs from germline and may be a read error. J is TRBJ1-4 and V is TRBV20-1; unclear D gene. This CDR3 spans 13 amino acids. Germline lookup yields CDR1 DFQATT and CDR2 SNEGSKA (reference sequence). The CDR3 protein is CSARTLGFEKQFF. In nucleotides, the CDR3 is TGCAGTGCGAGAACGTTGGGGTTCGAAAAACAGTTTTTT.